The T cell receptor beta chain described here comes from a study of OX40 agonist ivuxolimab in advanced cancers. About the study: Checkpoint inhibitors had been given previously to approximately 41% of patients.

Profiled with immunoSEQ multiplex PCR; TCRdb holds only in-frame clones, not every one. The repertoire consists of some 86,000 clones, with 86% occurring once and the leading ten covering 5.5% to 7%. The trim removed 5 bases at V and 2 bases at J, leaving 11 bases unmatched. Germline assignment: CDR1 SGHRS and CDR2 YFSETQ. This CDR3 contains 17 residues. The input for sequencing was CD4+ or CD8+ T cells sorted from blood, taken in a trial of the OX40 agonist ivuxolimab. The chain combines TRBV5-1 with TRBJ2-5, with 11 bases lining up with TRBD2. This TCR was sampled from an adult with an advanced solid tumor such as melanoma, head and neck, liver or kidney cancer. The CDR3 region is CASRSFGSSGGQETQYF. The CDR3 coding sequence is TGCGCCAGCAGGTCATTCGGGTCTAGCGGGGGGCAAGAGACCCAGTACTTC.